This TCR beta chain was found in a study of CD8 T cells in ankylosing spondylitis. The CDR3 is made up of 15 amino acids. J lost 7 bases, V lost 7 bases, and 8 bases had no gene match. Germline loops: CDR1 MDHEN, CDR2 SYDVKM. In its sample, this clonotype was seen a few times. TCRdb re-analysed the 5' RACE reads in MiXCR, keeping a single row per CDR3 protein. This sample has about 36,000 distinct CDR3 sequences; around 6.2% occur once, and the top ten carry approximately 12%. The sequence derives from a male donor with ankylosing spondylitis or in good health (not recorded which). The gene calls are TRBV28 and TRBJ1-4; TRBD1 agrees at 11 bases. Input material: blood, either unsorted or a sorted T cell fraction (not recorded which). The CDR3 sequence is CASNLRTGGGEKLFF. The CDR3 DNA is TGTGCCAGCAACCTAAGGACAGGGGGCGGTGAAAAACTGTTTTTT.